This T cell receptor (beta chain) is drawn from a study of control samples from healthy donors and cancer patients (TCRdb year 2020). The CDR3 measures 15 amino acids from cysteine to phenylalanine. The entry retains the CDR3 DNA only, 45 bases that are in frame from base 1. The germline V gene (reference sequence) sets CDR1 to LNHDA and CDR2 to SQIVND. V is shortened by 6 bases, J by 3 bases, and the region joining them spans 15 bases. For this clone: Its antigen is still unknown. No base-level quality is on record; no much larger clone is a single base apart.

Receptors were amplified or captured by the immunoSEQ multiplex PCR assay. In TCRdb, the immuneACCESS table is reduced to in-frame sequences with V and J assigned. These tables do not hold every clone; where another copy was compared, an unresolved V gene accounts for under half, and the others remain unexplained. This sample holds about 130,000 clones; around 92% were observed only once. The top ten clonotypes cover 0.55% to 0.65% of the sample. Sequencing input: PBMCs. The receptor was derived from a man aged 80 or over with head and neck cancer. In this chain, TRBV19 is recombined with TRBJ1-3; TRBD1 could be the D gene, as 6 bases match. The CDR3 protein is CASRPNRVIGNTIYF. Read as DNA, the sequence is TGTGCCAGTAGGCCGAACAGGGTAATTGGAAACACCATATATTTT. With all but the CDR3 taken from the reference TRBV19 and TRBJ1-3 genes, the full variable domain is: DGGITQSPKYLFRKEGQNVTLSCEQNLNHDAMYWYRQDPGQGLRLIYYSQIVNDFQKGDIAEGYSVSREKKESFPLTVTSAQKNPTAFYLCASRPNRVIGNTIYFGEGSWLTVV.